Sequencing of this T cell receptor beta chain was carried out in a study of blood T cells in healthy people across ages. Broader study findings: Donors of long life had a larger count of naive CD4+ cells and greater diversity than aged donors.

This clonotype has only a few counts. Its matching antigen is unknown. This CDR3 has 16 amino acids. CDR1 and CDR2 (germline): SGHRS, YFSETQ. Trimming took off 0 bases at V and 4 bases at J, with 14 bases between the two ends. Each donor's blood draw was 7.5 to 10 milliliters of peripheral blood. Alongside a J-beta primer mix, a sample-barcoded 5' primer served in a second PCR lasting about 7 to 11 cycles. Tags on each cDNA molecule came from a template-switch adaptor with 12 random nucleotides. All samples gave at least 2.5 million CDR3-containing paired-end reads. In TCRdb, the 5' RACE reads were re-called with MiXCR into one record per CDR3 protein. Among approximately 1.5 million distinct CDR3 sequences, roughly 43% were seen once, and the ten largest hold more than 4%.

The sequence came from a woman aged 18-29 years in good health. Sequencing was done on a sample of blood. The chain joins TRBV5-1 to TRBJ1-5, with unresolved D. DNA of the CDR3: TGCGCCAGCAGCTTGGATGGGGTCGACTGGAATCAGCCCCAGCATTTT. This gives the protein CASSLDGVDWNQPQHF. Combining the CDR3 with reference TRBV5-1 and TRBJ1-5 gives the whole variable domain KAGVTQTPRYLIKTRGQQVTLSCSPISGHRSVSWYQQTPGQGLQFLFEYFSETQRNKGNFPGRFSGRQFSNSRSEMNVSTLELGDSALYLCASSLDGVDWNQPQHFGDGTRLSIL.